One T cell receptor beta chain is described in this entry. This clone was recorded a few times. The clone's antigen remains unknown. Base-call qualities are not available, and no considerably larger clone is one nucleotide away. The data belong to a study of blood T cell repertoires in COVID-19 (TCRdb year 2020). Broadly, across the study: The collaborator samples originated in the United States, Italy and Spain and spanned the acute and convalescent phases of COVID-19. A freely available public database, intended as a resource for researchers studying the immune response to SARS-CoV-2, is where the repertoires were released. Samples were obtained from the ongoing ImmuneRACE study (first 160 participants) and from 1,000 to 1,500 subjects provided by 6 global collaborators. The sample metadata nearly always contained a de-identified subject ID, COVID-19 status, age in years and sex. HLA class I and class II types, where available, came from metadata supplied by the sample provider rather than from assay-based typing. The dataset comprised deeply sampled blood TCRbeta repertoires from subjects exposed to, actively infected with, or recovered from COVID-19. The material from the prospective study consisted of cDNA or gDNA derived from T cells, B-cell-depleted T cells, or PBMCs.

The collaborating institutions used their own protocols to collect whole blood in K2EDTA tubes. For TCRbeta analysis, collaborators shipped samples as frozen whole blood, isolated PBMCs, or DNA extracted from either of those sample types. V has 3 bases trimmed and J has 7 bases trimmed; junction bases matching no gene number 9. Its CDR3 holds 16 amino acids, cysteine through phenylalanine. Only the CDR3 portion is preserved as DNA: 48 bases, with reading frame beginning at the first base. The germline V gene sets CDR1 to LGHNA and CDR2 to YNFKEQ. Points the paper makes about the study in general: How much clinical and demographic metadata was included differed by source and by participant, and the metadata was provided uncurated.

TCRbeta CDR3 regions were amplified from genomic DNA using the immunoSEQ Assay, a bias-controlled multiplex PCR. Regarding the original processing steps: The number of nucleated cells in each sample was estimated by amplification of reference gene primers within the assay. To quantify the absolute abundance of each unique TCRbeta CDR3 rearrangement, sequence reads were collapsed and filtered. For each sample, productive Simpson clonality was calculated as the square root of Simpson's diversity index across productive rearrangements. TCRdb took over this immuneACCESS table, retaining in-frame rearrangements with V and J assigned. Such tables are incomplete; in checked studies, under half of the missing clones stem from an unresolved V gene, and the remainder is unexplained. That table is the source of V, J and clone size, and D and trimming were worked out from the DNA. The sample table lists 150,000 to 200,000 clones, 86% of them with a count of one. The ten top clones hold over 7% of the sample.

Sequenced material: peripheral blood. The chain employs TRBV4-2 and TRBJ1-4; TRBD1 agrees with 9 junctional bases. The clonotype was recovered from a woman older than 75 in a cohort sampled during active or convalescent COVID-19. The bases are TGTGCCAGCAGCCAGGAAAACAGGGGGCCGGCTGAAAAACTGTTTTTT. It specifies CASSQENRGPAEKLFF.